The 6 T cell receptor beta chains in this list originate from one sample, sequenced in a study of blood T cell repertoires in COVID-19. Assay used: immunoSEQ multiplex PCR; TCRdb lists only in-frame clones, some missing. Of a few hundred thousand clones in the sample, about 89% were seen once. Sequencing used peripheral blood. The receptor source for this set is a woman aged 45-65 years who had recovered from COVID-19.

This rearrangement joins TRBV7-2 to TRBJ2-7, with D possibly being TRBD2 (6 bases). From germline, CDR1 is SGHTA and CDR2 FQGNSA. Trimming left V 1 base short and J 0 bases short, with 7 bases between. CDR3 size: 14 residues. The CDR3 DNA follows: TGTGCCAGCAGCTTAGTCGGGGGCTCCTACGAGCAGTACTTC. Protein sequence: CASSLVGGSYEQYF.

J is TRBJ2-5 and V is TRBV5-6; TRBD1 matches 9 bases. With V trimmed by 3 bases and J by 3 bases, 3 bases remained unmatched. Germline assignment: CDR1 SGHDT and CDR2 YYEEEE. The CDR3 runs to 14 residues. Here the CDR3 reads CASSSGTGKETQYF. CDR3 bases: TGTGCCAGCAGCTCGGGGACAGGGAAAGAGACCCAGTACTTC. Full variable domain (missing parts from reference TRBV5-6 and TRBJ2-5): DAGVTQSPTHLIKTRGQQVTLRCSPKSGHDTVSWYQQALGQGPQFIFQYYEEEERQRGNFPDRFSGHQFPNYSSELNVNALLLGDSALYLCASSSGTGKETQYFGPGTRLLVL.

The rearrangement links TRBV25-1 to TRBJ2-7; no clear D gene. Per germline, CDR1 MGHDK and CDR2 SYGVNS. V was cut by 4 bases and J by 4 bases, with 5 bases left in between. The CDR3 has 11 residues. The chain's CDR3 is CASSAEYEQYF. The CDR3 region has the DNA TGTGCCAGCAGTGCAGAATACGAGCAGTACTTC.

This sequence joins TRBV11-2 and TRBJ2-3, with a weak D call TRBD2 (6 bases). The germline V and J ends were trimmed by 5 bases and 2 bases, with 23 bases remaining between them. The CDR3 runs 18 residues. From germline, CDR1 is SGHAT and CDR2 FQNNGV. This CDR3 is CASSPPRRATYSTDTQYF. Here the CDR3 DNA reads TGTGCCAGCAGCCCCCCTCGGAGGGCCACCTACTCCACAGATACGCAGTATTTT. The full variable domain, rest sourced from reference TRBV11-2 and TRBJ2-3, is EAGVAQSPRYKIIEKRQSVAFWCNPISGHATLYWYQQILGQGPKLLIQFQNNGVVDDSQLPKDRFSAERLKGVDSTLKIQPAKLEDSAVYLCASSPPRRATYSTDTQYFGPGTRLTVL.

The chain combines TRBV7-9 with TRBJ1-1, with D perhaps TRBD1 (6 bases). The V and J ends lost 0 bases and 5 bases respectively, with 13 bases between them. From germline, CDR1 is SEHNR and CDR2 FQNEAQ (reference sequence). The CDR3 has 15 amino acids. This CDR3 is CASSLATGRGTEAFF. The CDR3 region has the DNA TGTGCCAGCAGCTTAGCCACAGGGAGGGGTACTGAAGCTTTCTTT. Drawing the rest from reference TRBV7-9 and TRBJ1-1, the complete variable domain is DTGVSQNPRHKITKRGQNVTFRCDPISEHNRLYWYRQTLGQGPEFLTYFQNEAQLEKSRLLSDRFSAERPKGSFSTLEIQRTEQGDSAMYLCASSLATGRGTEAFFGQGTRLTVV.

The rearrangement joins TRBV4-3 to TRBJ1-5; D gene unclear. Germline V gene data show CDR1 as LGHNA and CDR2 as YSLEER. The CDR3 has 14 amino acids. Trimming left V 0 bases short and J 9 bases short, with 12 bases between. DNA of the CDR3: TGCGCCAGCAGCCAAGAACAGTATGCGGGGCCCCAGCATTTT. It specifies CASSQEQYAGPQHF.